The present TCR beta chain was sequenced within a study of vaccination effects on CD4 cells after COVID-19. About the research overall: Subjects were given two BNT162b2 or mRNA-1273 vaccine doses. Study-level results: There was marked clonal contraction among infection- and vaccine-induced clones late after vaccination. Just 1 of 255 vaccine-induced clones in healthy recipients was cross-reactive.

The V and J ends lost 0 bases and 4 bases, in that order; junction bases with no gene match: 6. In germline, CDR1 is SGHNT, CDR2 YYREEE (reference sequence). CDR3 length equals 16 residues. Antigen-specific CD4+ T cells were expanded (with viral peptide pools) by the ViraFEST assay ahead of sequencing. Culturing for about 9 days preceded CD4+ T cell isolation. The vaccine recipients had no prior SARS-CoV-2 infection, with negative nucleocapsid antibodies. They grew approximately 2.1 million PBMC in each well, adding around 9 IU/ml IL-2 and 7.5 to 10 ug/ml peptides. This clone was detected only a few times. What it binds is unknown. Method: immunoSEQ multiplex PCR; TCRdb's copy keeps in-frame clones and lacks some. This sample has 30,000 to 35,000 clones, with less than 80% found just once.

This TCR was recovered from a human donor who received a COVID-19 vaccine. Specimen: CD4+ T cells from PBMCs cultured with HCoV-OC43 spike peptides, collected before COVID-19 vaccination. Subset reported: HCoV-OC43 spike overlapping peptide pool stimulation. This chain links TRBV5-4 with TRBJ2-3, with 9 bases aligning to TRBD1. The CDR3 nucleotides are TGTGCCAGCAGCTTGGCCGCGGGACAGGGAGCAGATACGCAGTATTTT. It codes for CASSLAAGQGADTQYF. The variable domain in full, completed from reference TRBV5-4 and TRBJ2-3, reads ETGVTQSPTHLIKTRGQQVTLRCSSQSGHNTVSWYQQALGQGPQFIFQYYREEENGRGNFPPRFSGLQFPNYSSELNVNALELDDSALYLCASSLAAGQGADTQYFGPGTRLTVL.